This record concerns one TCR beta chain sequence. Its antigen is unidentified. The data belong to a study of blood T cells in healthy people across ages. Regarding the study as a whole: Per-million-T-cell TCR beta diversity fell roughly linearly with age.

The V segment lost 5 bases and the J segment 4 bases; nucleotides outside the gene matches: 10. The CDR3 is made up of 17 amino acids. CDR1 is SGHRS and CDR2 is YFSETQ in the germline V gene. A sample-barcoded 5' primer and a J-beta primer mix were used in a second PCR of roughly 7 to 11 cycles. TCRdb reprocessed the 5' RACE reads with MiXCR, giving one entry per CDR3 protein. The sample has about 1,500,000 distinct CDR3 sequences, about 40% seen once; the top ten hold 7.9%. Peripheral blood samples of 9 to 10 milliliters were drawn from each donor. The sequenced sample consisted of blood. This chain links TRBV5-1 with TRBJ2-3, with 13 bases identical to TRBD2. The source is a woman aged 18-30 years in good health. CDR3 sequence reads: CASRPLTSGRNADTQYF. The CDR3, as DNA: TGCGCCAGCAGACCCCTGACTAGCGGGAGGAATGCAGATACGCAGTATTTT.